This entry features one TCR beta chain sequence. TCR beta VDJ and CDR3 were profiled, and genomic DNA was the template. TCRdb recomputed calls from the reads with MiXCR, one row per CDR3 protein. Among some 150,000 distinct CDR3 sequences listed, 71% were seen once. CDR3 length: 13 amino acids. The V gene lost 6 bases and the J gene lost 0 bases, with 9 bases spanning the gap. The sample belongs to a study of CD8+CD57+ T cells in acquired aplastic anemia. Sequencing was done on patients that had shown CD8+CD57+ cell expansion by flow cytometry. The chain uses TRBV12-3 or TRBV12-4 and TRBJ2-7, with D unresolved. The sequence was obtained from a human donor with aplastic anemia. Specimen: sorted CD4+, CD8+, or CD8+CD57+ T cells (not recorded which) from PBMCs. The CDR3 DNA sequence: TGTGCCAGCAGGGGGATAAACTCCTACGAGCAGTACTTC. Amino acid sequence: CASRGINSYEQYF.